This T cell receptor (beta chain) was recovered during a study of T cells after yellow fever vaccination. Via MiXCR, TCRdb re-called the 5' RACE reads, giving one row per CDR3 protein. The sample comprises 350,000 to 550,000 distinct CDR3 sequences, approximately 18% of which are singletons, and 15% to 20% rests with the top ten. Study-wide findings and caveats: A minor fraction of clonotypes spanned both CD4 and CD8 compartments.

The CDR3 extends over 15 amino acids. The germline gives CDR1 SGHRS, CDR2 YFSETQ. V was cut by 2 bases and J by 8 bases, with 19 bases left in between. In the case of this clonotype: No antigen is known for it.

The chain employs TRBV5-1 and TRBJ2-5, with D possibly matching TRBD2 (5 bases). The material sequenced was PBMCs, taken before the yellow fever booster vaccination. The TCR was taken from a man younger than 30 who received the YFV17D yellow fever vaccine. This chain's CDR3 is CASSFIGLRGDTQYF. The CDR3 nucleotides read TGCGCCAGCAGCTTTATCGGACTCCGGGGAGACACCCAGTACTTC.